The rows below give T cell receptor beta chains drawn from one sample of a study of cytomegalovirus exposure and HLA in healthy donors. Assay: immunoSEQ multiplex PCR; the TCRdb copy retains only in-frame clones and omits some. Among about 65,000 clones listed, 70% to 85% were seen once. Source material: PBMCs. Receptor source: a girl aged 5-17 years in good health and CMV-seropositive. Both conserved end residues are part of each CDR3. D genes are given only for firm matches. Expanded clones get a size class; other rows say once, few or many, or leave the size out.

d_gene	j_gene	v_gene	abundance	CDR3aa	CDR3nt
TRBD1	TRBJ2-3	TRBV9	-	CASSEPEANRGLTDTQYF	TGTGCCAGCAGCGAGCCCGAGGCAAACAGGGGTTTGACAGATACGCAGTATTTT
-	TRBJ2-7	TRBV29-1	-	CSVAGDPYEQYF	TGCAGCGTTGCGGGGGATCCCTACGAGCAGTACTTC
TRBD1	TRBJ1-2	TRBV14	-	CASSPADRLADGYTF	TGTGCCAGCAGCCCCGCGGACAGGTTAGCGGATGGCTACACCTTC
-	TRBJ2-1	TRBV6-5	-	CASSYTPYEQFF	TGTGCCAGCAGTTACACCCCCTACGAGCAGTTCTTC
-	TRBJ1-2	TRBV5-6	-	CASSLRGAYGYTF	TGTGCCAGCAGCTTGCGGGGGGCTTATGGCTACACCTTC
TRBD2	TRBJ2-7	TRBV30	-	CAWNGASGAYEQYF	TGTGCCTGGAATGGGGCTAGCGGAGCCTACGAGCAGTACTTC
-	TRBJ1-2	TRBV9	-	CASSANYGYTF	TGTGCCAGCAGCGCGAACTATGGCTACACCTTC
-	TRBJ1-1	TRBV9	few	CASSPGVQYTEAFF	TGTGCCAGCAGCCCAGGGGTTCAGTACACTGAAGCTTTCTTT
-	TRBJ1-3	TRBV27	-	CASRRGPGNTIYF	TGTGCCAGCCGTCGGGGTCCTGGAAACACCATATATTTT
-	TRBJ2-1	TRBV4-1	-	CASSQEEGATFPYNEQFF	TGCGCCAGCAGCCAAGAAGAGGGAGCTACCTTCCCCTACAATGAGCAGTTCTTC
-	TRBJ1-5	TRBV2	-	CASSEGGGPSNQPQHF	TGTGCCAGCAGTGAAGGAGGGGGTCCTAGCAATCAGCCCCAGCATTTT
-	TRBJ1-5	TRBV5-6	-	CASSLKDPGSVQPQHF	TGTGCCAGCAGCTTGAAGGATCCGGGGTCGGTTCAGCCCCAGCATTTT
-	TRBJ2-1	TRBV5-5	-	CASSLWSTNDEQFF	TGTGCCAGCAGCTTGTGGTCTACTAACGATGAGCAGTTCTTC
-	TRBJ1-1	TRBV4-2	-	CASSRGARAFF	TGTGCCAGCAGCAGGGGTGCAAGAGCTTTCTTT
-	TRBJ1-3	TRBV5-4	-	CASSLAGGSGNTIYF	TGTGCCAGCAGCTTGGCCGGAGGGAGTGGAAACACCATATATTTT
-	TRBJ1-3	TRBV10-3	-	CAISDSSQVGNTIYF	TGTGCCATCAGTGATTCGTCCCAGGTGGGAAACACCATATATTTT
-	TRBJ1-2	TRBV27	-	CASSPIRRRNGYTF	TGTGCCAGCAGTCCCATTCGCAGGCGAAATGGCTACACCTTC
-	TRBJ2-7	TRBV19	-	CASSPQEGPYEQYF	TGTGCCAGTAGTCCTCAGGAGGGCCCCTACGAGCAGTACTTC
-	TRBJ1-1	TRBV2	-	CASGVGGLGNTEAFF	TGTGCCAGCGGCGTGGGGGGGCTGGGGAACACTGAAGCTTTCTTT
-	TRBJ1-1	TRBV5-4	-	CASRRTMTGDEAFF	TGTGCCAGCAGAAGAACGATGACAGGCGATGAAGCTTTCTTT
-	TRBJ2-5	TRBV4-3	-	CASSQDLGDQETQYF	TGCGCCAGCAGCCAAGATTTAGGGGACCAAGAGACCCAGTACTTC
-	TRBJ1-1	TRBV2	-	CASTLDKNTEAFF	TGTGCCAGCACACTGGACAAGAACACTGAAGCTTTCTTT
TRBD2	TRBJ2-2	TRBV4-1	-	CASSLRTSGGVDGELFF	TGCGCCAGCAGCCTAAGGACTAGCGGGGGCGTAGACGGGGAGCTGTTTTTT
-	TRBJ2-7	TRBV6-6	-	CASSSPGTGVYEQYF	TGTGCCAGCAGTAGCCCCGGGACGGGGGTTTACGAGCAGTACTTC
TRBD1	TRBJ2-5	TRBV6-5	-	CASRMGQGRAETQYF	TGTGCCAGCAGGATGGGACAGGGGAGGGCAGAGACCCAGTACTTC
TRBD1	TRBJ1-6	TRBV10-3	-	CASETGTGASPLHF	TGTGCCAGCGAAACCGGGACAGGGGCTTCACCCCTCCACTTT
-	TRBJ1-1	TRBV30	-	CAWAQRGGTEAFF	TGTGCCTGGGCACAGAGGGGAGGCACTGAAGCTTTCTTT
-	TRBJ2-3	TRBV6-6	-	CASTHLRGGSNDTQYF	TGTGCCAGCACCCATTTACGTGGAGGATCCAACGATACGCAGTATTTT
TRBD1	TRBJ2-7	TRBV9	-	CASSVGDGTGIYEQYF	TGTGCCAGCAGCGTAGGAGATGGGACAGGGATATACGAGCAGTACTTC
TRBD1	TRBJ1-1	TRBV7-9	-	CASSRTGRGGEAFF	TGTGCCAGCAGCAGGACAGGGAGGGGCGGTGAAGCTTTCTTT
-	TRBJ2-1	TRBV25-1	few	CASTNNEQFF	TGTGCCAGCACCAACAATGAGCAGTTCTTC
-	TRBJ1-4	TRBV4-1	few	CASSQNTTNEKLFF	TGCGCCAGCAGCCAAAACACAACTAATGAAAAACTGTTTTTT
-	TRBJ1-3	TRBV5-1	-	CASSPFSGGQSLSGNTIYF	TGCGCCAGCAGCCCCTTTTCGGGGGGCCAGTCACTCTCTGGAAACACCATATATTTT
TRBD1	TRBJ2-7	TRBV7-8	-	CASSYRRQGAREQYF	TGTGCCAGCAGCTACCGAAGACAGGGGGCGCGTGAGCAGTACTTC
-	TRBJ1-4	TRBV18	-	CASSPEGRRGKLFF	TGTGCCAGCTCACCGGAGGGGAGGCGGGGAAAACTGTTTTTT
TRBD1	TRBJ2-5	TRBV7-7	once	CASSSGQGGTQYF	TGTGCTAGCAGCTCGGGACAGGGGGGGACCCAGTACTTC
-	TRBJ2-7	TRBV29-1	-	CSVQGDSYEQYF	TGCAGCGTACAGGGTGACTCCTACGAGCAGTACTTC
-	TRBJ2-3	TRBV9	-	CASSVVSSTQYF	TGTGCCAGCAGCGTAGTGTCATCTACGCAGTATTTT
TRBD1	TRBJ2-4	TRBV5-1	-	CASSLRTGENIQYF	TGCGCCAGCAGCTTACGGACAGGGGAAAACATTCAGTACTTC
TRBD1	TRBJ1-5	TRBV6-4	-	CASSDSCRGHQGTQHF	TGTGCCAGCAGTGACTCCTGCAGGGGGCATCAGGGGACCCAGCATTTT
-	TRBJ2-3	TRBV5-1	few	CASSLSSADTQYF	TGCGCCAGCAGCTTGTCCTCAGCAGATACGCAGTATTTT